The clone carrying this T cell receptor beta chain was detected a few times. What it recognizes is unknown. From the reads, TCRdb called clonotypes with MiXCR, one entry per CDR3 protein. The profile shows approximately 250,000 distinct CDR3 sequences, roughly 23% of them singletons. The data are from a study of T cell repertoires in cytomegalovirus infection. Study-wide context: An indication of both CMV infection and matching HLA type came from public TCR beta signatures.

Study findings and constraints: Cumulative frequency of public TCR beta families picked out carriers of CMV plus the relevant HLA. HLA-C-restricted TCR beta clonotypes specific for CMV led the ex vivo response.

The receptor's source is a human donor in good health (CMV status not recorded). Some clones in this sample may be carry-over from other donors' samples. Material for sequencing was CD8+ T cells from PBMCs.

Here the CDR3 DNA reads TGTGCCAGCAGTGGGGGGTACCCCGGGGAGCTGTTTTTT. This sequence encodes CASSGGYPGELFF. This chain uses TRBV2 with TRBJ2-2; the D gene could be TRBD1 or TRBD2 (5 bases each). Trimming stripped 4 bases from V and 6 bases from J, with 9 bases between. The germline CDR1 and CDR2 sequences are SNHLY and FYNNEI. CDR3 length equals 13 residues.